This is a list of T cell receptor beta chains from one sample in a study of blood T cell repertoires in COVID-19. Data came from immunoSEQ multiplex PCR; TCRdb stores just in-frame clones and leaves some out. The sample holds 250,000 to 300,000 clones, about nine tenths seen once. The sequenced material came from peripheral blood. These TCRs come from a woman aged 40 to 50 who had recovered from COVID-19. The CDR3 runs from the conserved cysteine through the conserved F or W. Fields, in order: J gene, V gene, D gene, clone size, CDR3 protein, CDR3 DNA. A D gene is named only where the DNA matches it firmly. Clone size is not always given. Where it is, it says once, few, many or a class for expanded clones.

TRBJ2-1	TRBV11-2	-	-	CASSSTILSPYNEQFF	TGTGCCAGCAGCTCCACAATATTGTCCCCTTACAATGAGCAGTTCTTC
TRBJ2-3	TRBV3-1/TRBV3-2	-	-	CASSLRAADTQYF	TGTGCCAGCAGCCTAAGAGCGGCAGATACGCAGTATTTT
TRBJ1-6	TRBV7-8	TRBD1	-	CASSPGTVVYNSPLHF	TGTGCCAGCAGCCCAGGGACAGTCGTCTATAATTCACCCCTCCACTTT
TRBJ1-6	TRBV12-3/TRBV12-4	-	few	CASSLARTSPLHF	TGTGCCAGCAGTTTAGCGCGTACTTCACCCCTCCACTTT
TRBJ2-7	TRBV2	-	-	CASTTGGQRTYEQYF	TGTGCCAGCACCACAGGAGGGCAGCGGACCTACGAGCAGTACTTC
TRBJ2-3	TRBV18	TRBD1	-	CASSPDRGYTDTQYF	TGTGCCAGCTCACCGGACAGGGGATACACAGATACGCAGTATTTT
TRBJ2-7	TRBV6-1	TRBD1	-	CASSEAGWTGVYEQYF	TGTGCCAGCAGTGAAGCTGGGTGGACAGGGGTCTACGAGCAGTACTTC
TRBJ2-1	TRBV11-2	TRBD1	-	CASSLQQGAYNEQFF	TGTGCCAGCAGCTTACAGCAGGGGGCTTATAATGAGCAGTTCTTC
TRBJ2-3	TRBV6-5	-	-	CASSSAGNTDTQYF	TGTGCCAGCAGTTCCGCCGGGAACACAGATACGCAGTATTTT
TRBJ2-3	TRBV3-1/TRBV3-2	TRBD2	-	CASSPGTSGLDTQYF	TGTGCCAGCAGCCCAGGGACTAGCGGACTAGATACGCAGTATTTT
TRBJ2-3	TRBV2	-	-	CASSVEGRVYF	TGTGCCAGCAGTGTAGAAGGGCGGGTGTATTTT
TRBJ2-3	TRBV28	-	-	CASSVQGSDTQYF	TGTGCCAGCAGTGTACAGGGATCAGATACGCAGTATTTT
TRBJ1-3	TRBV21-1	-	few	CASSKEYRVAGNTIYF	TGTGCCAGCAGCAAAGAGTACCGGGTAGCTGGAAACACCATATATTTT
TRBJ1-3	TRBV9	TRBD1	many	CASSVEARGEFVGNTIYF	TGTGCCAGCAGCGTAGAGGCCAGGGGGGAATTCGTTGGAAACACCATATATTTT
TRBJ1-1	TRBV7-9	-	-	CASSPRMLNTEAFF	TGTGCCAGCAGCCCGCGGATGCTGAACACTGAAGCTTTCTTT
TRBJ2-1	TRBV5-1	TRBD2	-	CASSGGGAYNEQFF	TGCGCCAGCAGCGGCGGGGGAGCCTACAATGAGCAGTTCTTC
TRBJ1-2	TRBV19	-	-	CASSEWAGSGYTF	TGTGCCAGTAGTGAATGGGCAGGGTCTGGCTACACCTTC
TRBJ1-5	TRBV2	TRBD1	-	CASSDLRGQVSMQPQHF	TGTGCCAGCAGTGATTTAAGAGGACAGGTTAGTATGCAGCCCCAGCATTTT
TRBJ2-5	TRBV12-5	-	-	CASGLSGVGETQYF	TGTGCTAGTGGTTTGTCAGGGGTCGGGGAGACCCAGTACTTC
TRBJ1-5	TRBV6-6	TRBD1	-	CASSYSGDRGLQPQHF	TGTGCCAGCAGTTACTCGGGGGACAGGGGGCTTCAGCCCCAGCATTTT
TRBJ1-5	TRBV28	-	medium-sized	CASSLTQGLDQPQHF	TGTGCCAGCAGTTTGACCCAGGGGCTGGATCAGCCCCAGCATTTT
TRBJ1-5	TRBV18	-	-	CASSADRNNQPQHF	TGTGCCAGCTCAGCCGACAGAAACAATCAGCCCCAGCATTTT
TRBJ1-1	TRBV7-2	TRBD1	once	CASSSDRRRSNTEAFF	TGTGCCAGCAGCTCGGACAGGCGCCGTAGCAACACTGAAGCTTTCTTT
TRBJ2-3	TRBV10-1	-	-	CASSESRTDTDTQYF	TGCGCCAGCAGTGAGTCACGGACAGACACAGATACGCAGTATTTT
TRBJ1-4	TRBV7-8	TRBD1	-	CASSLFGGQGALGKLFF	TGTGCCAGCAGCTTATTCGGGGGACAGGGGGCGCTTGGAAAACTGTTTTTT
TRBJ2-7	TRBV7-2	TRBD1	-	CASSSTRDSYEQYF	TGTGCCAGCAGCTCCACCCGGGACAGTTACGAGCAGTACTTC
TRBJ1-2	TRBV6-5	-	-	CASSYSGAGYTF	TGTGCCAGCAGTTACTCGGGGGCGGGCTACACCTTC
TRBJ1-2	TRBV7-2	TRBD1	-	CASRRGIRDRGPLGYGYTF	TGTGCCAGCAGGAGGGGTATCCGGGACAGGGGACCTCTAGGCTATGGCTACACCTTC
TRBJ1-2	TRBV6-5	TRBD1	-	CASRQGANYGYTF	TGTGCCAGCAGACAGGGGGCTAACTATGGCTACACCTTC
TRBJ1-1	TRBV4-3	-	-	CASSYRESLEAFF	TGCGCCAGCAGCTACAGGGAGTCCCTTGAAGCTTTCTTT
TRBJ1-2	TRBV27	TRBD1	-	CASRPPGQGAVGYTF	TGTGCCAGCAGGCCACCGGGACAGGGGGCGGTTGGCTACACCTTC
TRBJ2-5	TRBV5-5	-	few	CASSLEVGEQETQYF	TGTGCCAGCAGCTTGGAAGTGGGCGAGCAAGAGACCCAGTACTTC
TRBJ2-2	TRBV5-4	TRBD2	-	CASKSGAPGNTGELFF	TGTGCCAGCAAGAGCGGGGCCCCGGGGAACACCGGGGAGCTGTTTTTT
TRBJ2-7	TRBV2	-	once	CASTLSRSSYEQYF	TGTGCCAGCACCCTTTCTCGGAGCTCCTACGAGCAGTACTTC
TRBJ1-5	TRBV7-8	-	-	CASSLGPPGSYQPQHF	TGTGCCAGCAGCTTAGGTCCCCCAGGCTCCTATCAGCCCCAGCATTTT
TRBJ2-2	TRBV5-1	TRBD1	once	CASSLGPRQGANTGELFF	TGCGCCAGCAGCTTGGGTCCACGACAGGGCGCGAACACCGGGGAGCTGTTTTTT
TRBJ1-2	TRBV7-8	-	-	CASSQPDRYGYTF	TGTGCCAGCAGCCAACCCGACAGATATGGCTACACCTTC
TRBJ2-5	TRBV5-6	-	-	CASTTGETQYF	TGTGCCAGCACTACGGGGGAGACCCAGTACTTC
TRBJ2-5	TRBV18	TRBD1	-	CASSRQGVRETQYF	TGTGCCAGCTCACGTCAGGGGGTTCGAGAGACCCAGTACTTC
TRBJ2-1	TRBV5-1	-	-	CASSWALYNEQFF	TGCGCCAGCAGTTGGGCCTTATACAATGAGCAGTTCTTC
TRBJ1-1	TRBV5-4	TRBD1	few	CASSLSGQGANTEAFF	TGTGCCAGCAGCTTATCCGGACAGGGGGCGAACACTGAAGCTTTCTTT
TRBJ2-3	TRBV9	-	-	CASARRARTDTQYF	TGTGCCAGCGCCCGCCGAGCCCGCACAGATACGCAGTATTTT
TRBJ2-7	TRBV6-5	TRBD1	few	CASALQGAQYEQYF	TGTGCCAGCGCCTTACAGGGGGCGCAGTACGAGCAGTACTTC
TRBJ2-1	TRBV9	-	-	CASSDPPGDASPTDEQFF	TGTGCCAGCAGCGACCCTCCGGGAGATGCAAGCCCTACAGATGAGCAGTTCTTC
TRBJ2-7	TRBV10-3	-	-	CATNTRNSYEQYF	TGTGCCACCAATACGCGAAACTCCTACGAGCAGTACTTC
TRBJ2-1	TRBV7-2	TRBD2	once	CASSLTAGEFNNEQFF	TGTGCCAGCAGCTTAACAGCGGGGGAGTTTAACAATGAGCAGTTCTTC
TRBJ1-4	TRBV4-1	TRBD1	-	CASSQEIPGQLNEKLFF	TGCGCCAGCAGCCAAGAGATCCCGGGACAGTTAAATGAAAAACTGTTTTTT